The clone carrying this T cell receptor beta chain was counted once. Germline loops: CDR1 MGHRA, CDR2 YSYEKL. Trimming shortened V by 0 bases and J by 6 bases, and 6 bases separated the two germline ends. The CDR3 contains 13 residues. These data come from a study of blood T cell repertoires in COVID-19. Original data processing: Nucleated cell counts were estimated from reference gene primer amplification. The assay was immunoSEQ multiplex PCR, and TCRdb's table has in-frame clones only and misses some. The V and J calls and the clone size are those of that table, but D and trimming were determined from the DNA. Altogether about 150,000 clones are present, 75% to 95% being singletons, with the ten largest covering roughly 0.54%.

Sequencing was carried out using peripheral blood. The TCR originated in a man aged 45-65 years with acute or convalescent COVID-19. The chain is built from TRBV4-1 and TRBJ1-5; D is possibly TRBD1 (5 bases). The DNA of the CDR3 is TGCGCCAGCAGCCAAGAAGGGGTTCAGCCCCAGCATTTT. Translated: CASSQEGVQPQHF.